Below are 6 T cell receptor beta chains sequenced from a single sample in a study of blood T cell repertoires in COVID-19. The protocol was immunoSEQ multiplex PCR, while the TCRdb copy is restricted to in-frame clones and leaves out a portion. Of approximately 160,000 clones in the sample, 85% to 95% were seen once. The sequencing sample was made of peripheral blood. These receptors were obtained from a woman aged 55-69 years with COVID-19, enrolled during active disease.

The chain has TRBV5-1 and TRBJ1-2; D remains ambiguous. The V gene's germline CDR1 is SGHRS and CDR2 YFSETQ. The CDR3 extends over 15 amino acids. The V gene lost 1 base and the J gene lost 1 base, with 11 bases spanning the gap. CDR3 in amino acids: CASSLSTTNNYGYTF. CDR3 in DNA: TGCGCCAGCAGCTTGTCGACTACTAATAACTATGGCTACACCTTC.

The chain joins TRBV7-6 to TRBJ2-5, with 10 nucleotides matching TRBD1. CDR1 and CDR2 (germline): SGHVS, FNYEAQ. The CDR3 has 16 residues. The trim removed 5 bases at V and 5 bases at J, leaving 11 bases unmatched. The CDR3 DNA reads as TGTGCCAGCAGCCGAGACAGGGGGCCCCCGAGGGAGACCCAGTACTTC. Its protein is CASSRDRGPPRETQYF.

V is TRBV7-8 and J is TRBJ1-2; D is perhaps TRBD1 (5 bases). Germline values: CDR1 SGHVS, CDR2 FQNEAQ. With 5 bases removed from V and 7 bases from J, the gap between germline ends came to 23 bases. The CDR3 is 16 amino acids. Here the CDR3 reads CASSRPGEDQWSGYTF. The CDR3 region has the DNA TGTGCCAGCAGCCGACCGGGGGAGGATCAGTGGAGTGGCTACACCTTC. Combining the CDR3 with reference TRBV7-8 and TRBJ1-2 gives the whole variable domain GAGVSQSPRYKVAKRGQDVALRCDPISGHVSLFWYQQALGQGPEFLTYFQNEAQLDKSGLPSDRFFAERPEGSVSTLKIQRTQQEDSAVYLCASSRPGEDQWSGYTFGSGTRLTVV.

This chain joins TRBV6-4 and TRBJ2-1, with 9 positions matching TRBD2. V lost 4 bases and J lost 9; bases outside the gene matches: 10. The CDR3 totals 15 residues. Germline CDR1 is MRHNA and CDR2 is SNTAGT. CDR3 nucleotides: TGTGCCAGCAGTGTTCATGCGGGGGGGGCTTTTGAGCAGTTCTTC. It specifies CASSVHAGGAFEQFF.

The gene calls are TRBV6-4 and TRBJ2-1; 8 bases agree with TRBD2. The ends lost 5 bases at V and 3 bases at J; junction bases unmatched: 6. The germline gives CDR1 MRHNA, CDR2 SNTAGT. This CDR3 is 15 amino acids long. CDR3 coding DNA: TGTGCCAGCAGTAAATTAGCGGGGAACTACAATGAGCAGTTCTTC. Residues: CASSKLAGNYNEQFF.

The chain has TRBV7-3 and TRBJ2-1, with D possibly matching TRBD2 (6 bases). The germline CDR1 and CDR2 sequences are SGHTA and FQGTGA. The CDR3 contains 14 residues. V lost 8 bases, J lost 4 bases, and 15 bases lay in between. The CDR3, as DNA: TGTGCCAGCTCGCGGGTAGCGGCATACAATGAGCAGTTCTTC. Translation: CASSRVAAYNEQFF.